This T cell receptor beta chain was found in a study of vaccination and CD4 T cells after COVID-19. This clonotype came up once. Its target is unknown. The Oncomine TCR Beta short-read assay sequenced DNA from cultured CD4+ T cells. TCRdb recomputed calls from the PCR reads with MiXCR, one row per CDR3 protein. The data hold 20,000 to 30,000 distinct CDR3 sequences, with roughly two thirds observed a single time. Indicated treatment: roughly 10-day PBMC culture with coronavirus spike peptide pools or control peptides (ViraFEST assay). The CDR3 is 16 amino acids. Germline CDR1 is WNHNN and CDR2 is SYGVQD (reference sequence). The ends were cut back, 6 bases at V and 0 bases at J, with 12 bases in the middle.

The sequence was collected from a human donor who received a COVID-19 vaccine. The chain links TRBV10-1 to TRBJ2-6; a weak D match, TRBD1 (5 bases). The sample was CD4+ T cells from blood, cultured in vitro, taken after SARS-CoV-2 vaccination. The CDR3 region has the DNA TGCGCCAGCAGCCCCAGGGAAAGCTCTGGGGCCAACGTCCTGACTTTC. It is translated as CASSPRESSGANVLTF.